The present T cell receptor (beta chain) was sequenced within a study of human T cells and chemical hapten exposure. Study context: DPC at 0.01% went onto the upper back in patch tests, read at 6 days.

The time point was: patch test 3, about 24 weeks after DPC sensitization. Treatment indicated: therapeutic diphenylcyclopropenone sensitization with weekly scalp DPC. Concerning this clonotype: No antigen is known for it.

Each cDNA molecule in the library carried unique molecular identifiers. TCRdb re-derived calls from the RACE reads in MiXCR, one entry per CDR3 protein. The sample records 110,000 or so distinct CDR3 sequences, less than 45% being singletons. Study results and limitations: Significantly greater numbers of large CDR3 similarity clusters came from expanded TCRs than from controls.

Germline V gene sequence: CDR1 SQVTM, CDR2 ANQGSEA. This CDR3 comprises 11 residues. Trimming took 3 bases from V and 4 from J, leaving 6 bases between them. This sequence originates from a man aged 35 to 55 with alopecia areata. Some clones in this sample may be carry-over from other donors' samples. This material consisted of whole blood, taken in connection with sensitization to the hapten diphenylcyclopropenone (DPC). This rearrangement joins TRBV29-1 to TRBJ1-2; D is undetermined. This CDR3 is CSVDSLYGYTF. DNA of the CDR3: TGCAGCGTTGACTCCCTCTATGGCTACACCTTC.